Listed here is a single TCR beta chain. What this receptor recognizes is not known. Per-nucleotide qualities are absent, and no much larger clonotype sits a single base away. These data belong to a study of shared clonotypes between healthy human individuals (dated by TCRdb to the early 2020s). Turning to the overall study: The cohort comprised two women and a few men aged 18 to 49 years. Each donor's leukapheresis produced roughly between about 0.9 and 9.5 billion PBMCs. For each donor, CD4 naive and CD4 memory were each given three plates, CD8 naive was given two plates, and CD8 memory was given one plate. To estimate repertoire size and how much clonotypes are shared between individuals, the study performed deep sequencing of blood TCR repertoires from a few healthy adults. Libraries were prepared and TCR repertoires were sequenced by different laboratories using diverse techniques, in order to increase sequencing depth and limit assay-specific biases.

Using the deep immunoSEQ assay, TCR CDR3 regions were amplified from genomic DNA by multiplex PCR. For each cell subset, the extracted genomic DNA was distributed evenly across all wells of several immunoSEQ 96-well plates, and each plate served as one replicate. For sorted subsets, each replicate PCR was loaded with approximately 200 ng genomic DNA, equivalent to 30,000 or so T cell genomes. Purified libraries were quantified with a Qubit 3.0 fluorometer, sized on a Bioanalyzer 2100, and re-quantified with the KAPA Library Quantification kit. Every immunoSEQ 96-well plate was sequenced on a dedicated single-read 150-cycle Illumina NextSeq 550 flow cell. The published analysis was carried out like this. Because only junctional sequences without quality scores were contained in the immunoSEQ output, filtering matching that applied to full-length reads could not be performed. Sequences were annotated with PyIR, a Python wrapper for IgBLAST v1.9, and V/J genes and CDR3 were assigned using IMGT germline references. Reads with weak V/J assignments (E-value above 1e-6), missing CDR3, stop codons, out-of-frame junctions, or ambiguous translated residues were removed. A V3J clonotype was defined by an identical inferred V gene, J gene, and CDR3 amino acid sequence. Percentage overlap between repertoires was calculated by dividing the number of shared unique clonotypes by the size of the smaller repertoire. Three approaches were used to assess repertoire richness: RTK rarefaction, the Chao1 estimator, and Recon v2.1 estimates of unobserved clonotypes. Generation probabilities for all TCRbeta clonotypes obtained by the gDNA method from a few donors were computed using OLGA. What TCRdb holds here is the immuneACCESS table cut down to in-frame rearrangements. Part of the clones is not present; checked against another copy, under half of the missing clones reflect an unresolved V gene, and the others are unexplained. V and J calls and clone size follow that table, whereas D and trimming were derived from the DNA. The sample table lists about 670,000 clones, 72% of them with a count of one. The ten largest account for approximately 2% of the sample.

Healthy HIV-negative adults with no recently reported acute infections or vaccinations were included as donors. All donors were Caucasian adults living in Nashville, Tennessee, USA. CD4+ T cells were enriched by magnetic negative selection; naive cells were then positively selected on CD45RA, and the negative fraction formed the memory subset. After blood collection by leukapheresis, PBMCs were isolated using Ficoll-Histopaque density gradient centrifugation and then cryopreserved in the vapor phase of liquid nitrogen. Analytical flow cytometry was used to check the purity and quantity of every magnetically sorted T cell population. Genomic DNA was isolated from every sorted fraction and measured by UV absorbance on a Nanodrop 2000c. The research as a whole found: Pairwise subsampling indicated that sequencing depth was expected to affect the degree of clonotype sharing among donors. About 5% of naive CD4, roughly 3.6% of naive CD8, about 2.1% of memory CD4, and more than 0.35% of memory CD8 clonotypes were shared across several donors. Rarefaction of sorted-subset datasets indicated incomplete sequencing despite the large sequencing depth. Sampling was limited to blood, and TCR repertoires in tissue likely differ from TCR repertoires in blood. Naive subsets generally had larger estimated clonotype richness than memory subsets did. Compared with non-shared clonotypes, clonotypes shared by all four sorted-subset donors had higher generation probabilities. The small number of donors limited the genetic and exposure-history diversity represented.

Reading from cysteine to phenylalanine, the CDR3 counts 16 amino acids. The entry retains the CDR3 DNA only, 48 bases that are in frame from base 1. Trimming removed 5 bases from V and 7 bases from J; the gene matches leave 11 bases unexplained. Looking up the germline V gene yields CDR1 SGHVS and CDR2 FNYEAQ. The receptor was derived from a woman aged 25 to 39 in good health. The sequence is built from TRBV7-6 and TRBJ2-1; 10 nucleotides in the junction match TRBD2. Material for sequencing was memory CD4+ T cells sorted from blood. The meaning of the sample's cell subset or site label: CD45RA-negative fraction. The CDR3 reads CASSPRSSGSANEQFF. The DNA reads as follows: TGTGCCAGCAGCCCAAGGTCTAGCGGGAGTGCAAATGAGCAGTTCTTC.